The subject of this entry is one T cell receptor (beta chain). Its specific antigen is unknown. Base qualities were left out, and no much larger clone turns up one base away. One collaborating source in Seattle enrolled patients while the patients were actively infected and followed the patients over time throughout the course of disease. Whole blood was collected in K2EDTA tubes by collaborating institutions according to the institutions' own protocols. For TCRbeta analysis, collaborators shipped samples in one of three forms: frozen whole blood, isolated PBMCs, or DNA extracted from either of those sample types. These data belong to a study of blood T cell repertoires in COVID-19 (dated by TCRdb to 2020 to 2021). The study in broad terms: The collaborator samples originated in the United States, Italy and Spain and spanned the acute and convalescent phases of COVID-19. The prospective study material was composed of cDNA or gDNA derived from T cells, B-cell-depleted T cells, or PBMCs. Deeply sampled blood TCRbeta repertoires from subjects exposed to, actively infected with, or recovered from COVID-19 were included in the dataset. The repertoires were made available in a free public database intended to serve as a resource for research on the immune response to SARS-CoV-2. Samples were obtained from the ongoing ImmuneRACE study (first 160 participants) and from 1,000 to 1,500 subjects provided by 6 global collaborators. Nearly every sample came with metadata listing a de-identified subject ID, COVID-19 status, age in years and sex. Where available, HLA class I and class II types were obtained from metadata supplied by the sample provider rather than from assay-based typing. Findings and caveats that apply to the study as a whole: Clinical and demographic metadata were provided uncurated, with the amount varying by source and participant.

TCRbeta CDR3 regions were amplified from genomic DNA using the immunoSEQ Assay, a bias-controlled multiplex PCR. The authors' analysis ran thus. The number of nucleated cells in each sample was estimated from the amplification of reference gene primers within the assay. Sequence reads were collapsed and filtered to measure the absolute abundance of every unique TCRbeta CDR3 rearrangement. For each sample, productive Simpson clonality was calculated as the square root of Simpson's diversity index over productive rearrangements. TCRdb obtained this table from immuneACCESS and retained in-frame rearrangements with V and J assigned. These tables miss some clones; where compared with another copy, unresolved V genes account for less than half of the shortfall, and the remainder is unexplained. V and J calls and clone size come straight from that table; D and trimming were deduced from the DNA. Counted in this sample were about 530,000 clones; about 88% of them appeared once. The ten largest clones capture roughly 7.3% of the sample.

Reading from cysteine to phenylalanine, the CDR3 counts 15 amino acids. Of all the DNA, just the CDR3 is kept, 45 bases in frame from base 1. The germline V gene sets CDR1 to SGDLS and CDR2 to YYNGEE. Trimming accounts for 0 bases at V and 4 bases at J, while the number of junction bases matched to no gene is 4. The chain employs TRBV9 and TRBJ1-3, with 7 bases matching TRBD1. The sequencing input was peripheral blood. The clonotype comes from a woman aged 45-65 years with COVID-19, enrolled during active disease. Here is the DNA: TGTGCCAGCAGCGTAGAGGCAGGGGGAGGAAACACCATATATTTT. It encodes CASSVEAGGGNTIYF.